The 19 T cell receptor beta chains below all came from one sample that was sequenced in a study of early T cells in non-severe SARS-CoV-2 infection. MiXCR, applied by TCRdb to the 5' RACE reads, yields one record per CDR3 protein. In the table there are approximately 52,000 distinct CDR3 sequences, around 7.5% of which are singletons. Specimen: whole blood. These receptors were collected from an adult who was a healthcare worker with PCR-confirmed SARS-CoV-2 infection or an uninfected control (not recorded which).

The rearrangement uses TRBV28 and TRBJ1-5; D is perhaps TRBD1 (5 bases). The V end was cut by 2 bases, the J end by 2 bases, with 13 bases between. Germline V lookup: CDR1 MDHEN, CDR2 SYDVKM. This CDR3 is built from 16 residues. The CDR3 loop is CASSLAGRAGNQPQHF. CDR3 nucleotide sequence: TGTGCCAGCAGTTTAGCGGGACGGGCGGGCAATCAGCCCCAGCATTTT. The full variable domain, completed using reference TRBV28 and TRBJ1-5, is DVKVTQSSRYLVKRTGEKVFLECVQDMDHENMFWYRQDPGLGLRLIYFSYDVKMKEKGDIPEGYSVSREKKERFSLILESASTNQTSMYLCASSLAGRAGNQPQHFGDGTRLSIL.

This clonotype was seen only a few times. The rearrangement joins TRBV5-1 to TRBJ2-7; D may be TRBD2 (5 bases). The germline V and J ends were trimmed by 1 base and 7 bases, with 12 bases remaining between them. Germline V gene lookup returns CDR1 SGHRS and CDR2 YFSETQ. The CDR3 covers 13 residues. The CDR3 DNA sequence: TGCGCCAGCAGCTTGACTGTCTCGGGAGAGCAGTACTTC. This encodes CASSLTVSGEQYF.

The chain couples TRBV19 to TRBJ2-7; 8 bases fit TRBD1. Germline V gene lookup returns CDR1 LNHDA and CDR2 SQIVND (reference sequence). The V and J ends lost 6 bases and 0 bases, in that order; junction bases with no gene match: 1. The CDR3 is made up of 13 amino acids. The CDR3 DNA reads TGTGCCAGTAGAACAGGGGGCTCCTACGAGCAGTACTTC. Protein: CASRTGGSYEQYF.

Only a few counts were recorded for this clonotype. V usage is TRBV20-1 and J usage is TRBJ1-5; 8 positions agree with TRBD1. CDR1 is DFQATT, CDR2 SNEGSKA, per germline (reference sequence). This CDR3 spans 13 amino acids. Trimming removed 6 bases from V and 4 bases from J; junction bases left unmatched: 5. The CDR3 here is CSAGTGLNQPQHF. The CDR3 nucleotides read TGCAGTGCAGGGACAGGATTAAATCAGCCCCAGCATTTT.

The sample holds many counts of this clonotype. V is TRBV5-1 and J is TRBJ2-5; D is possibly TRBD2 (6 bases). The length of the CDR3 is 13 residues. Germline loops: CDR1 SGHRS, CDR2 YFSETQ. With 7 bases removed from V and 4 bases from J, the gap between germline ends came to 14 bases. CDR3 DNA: TGCGCCAGCGCTAACTACGGGGGAGAGACCCAGTACTTC. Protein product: CASANYGGETQYF.

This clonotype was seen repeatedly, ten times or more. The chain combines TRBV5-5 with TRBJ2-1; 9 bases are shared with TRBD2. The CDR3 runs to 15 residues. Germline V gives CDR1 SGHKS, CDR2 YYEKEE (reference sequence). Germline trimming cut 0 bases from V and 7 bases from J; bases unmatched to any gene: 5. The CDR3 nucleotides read TGTGCCAGCAGCTTGGCTGCGGGAGGGAGGAATGAGCAGTTCTTC. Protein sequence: CASSLAAGGRNEQFF.

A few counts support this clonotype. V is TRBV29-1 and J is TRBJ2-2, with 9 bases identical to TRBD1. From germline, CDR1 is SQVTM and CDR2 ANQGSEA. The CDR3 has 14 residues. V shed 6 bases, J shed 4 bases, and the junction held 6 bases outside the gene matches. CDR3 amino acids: CSVRTGVITGELFF. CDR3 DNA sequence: TGCAGCGTGCGGACAGGGGTTATCACCGGGGAGCTGTTTTTT.

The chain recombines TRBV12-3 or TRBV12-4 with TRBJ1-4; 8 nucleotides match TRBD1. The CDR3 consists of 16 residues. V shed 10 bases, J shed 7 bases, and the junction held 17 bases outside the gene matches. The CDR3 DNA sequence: TGTGCCACCGCGGGCGCCCTTGGACAGGGAGGTGAAAAACTGTTTTTT. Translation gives CATAGALGQGGEKLFF.

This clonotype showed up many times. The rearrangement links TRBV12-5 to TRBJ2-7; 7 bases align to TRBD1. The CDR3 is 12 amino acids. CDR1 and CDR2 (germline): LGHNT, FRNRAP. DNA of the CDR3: TGTGCATCTGGGCAGGGGGCCTACGAGCAGTACTTC. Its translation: CASGQGAYEQYF. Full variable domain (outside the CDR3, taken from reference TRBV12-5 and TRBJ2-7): DARVTQTPRHKVTEMGQEVTMRCQPILGHNTVFWYRQTMMQGLELLAYFRNRAPLDDSGMPKDRFSAEMPDATLATLKIQPSEPRDSAVYFCASGQGAYEQYFGPGTRLTVT.

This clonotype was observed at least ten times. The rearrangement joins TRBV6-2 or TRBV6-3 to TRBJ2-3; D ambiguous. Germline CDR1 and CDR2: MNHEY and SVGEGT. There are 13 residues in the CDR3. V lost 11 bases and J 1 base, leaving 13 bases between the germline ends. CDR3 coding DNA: TGTGCCTCCAGGAGCGTTGGCACAGATACGCAGTATTTT. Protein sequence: CASRSVGTDTQYF.

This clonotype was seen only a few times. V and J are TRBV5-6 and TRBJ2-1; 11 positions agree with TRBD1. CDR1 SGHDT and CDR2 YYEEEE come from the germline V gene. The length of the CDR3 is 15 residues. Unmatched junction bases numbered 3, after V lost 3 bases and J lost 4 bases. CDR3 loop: CASSYGQGAYNEQFF. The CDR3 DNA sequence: TGTGCCAGCAGCTATGGACAGGGGGCTTACAATGAGCAGTTCTTC.

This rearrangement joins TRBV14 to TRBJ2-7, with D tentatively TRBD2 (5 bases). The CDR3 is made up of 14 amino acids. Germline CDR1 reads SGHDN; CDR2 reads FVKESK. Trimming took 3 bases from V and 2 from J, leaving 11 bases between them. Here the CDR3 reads CASSQGGPPYEQYF. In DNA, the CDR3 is TGTGCCAGCAGCCAGGGCGGGCCCCCCTACGAGCAGTACTTC.

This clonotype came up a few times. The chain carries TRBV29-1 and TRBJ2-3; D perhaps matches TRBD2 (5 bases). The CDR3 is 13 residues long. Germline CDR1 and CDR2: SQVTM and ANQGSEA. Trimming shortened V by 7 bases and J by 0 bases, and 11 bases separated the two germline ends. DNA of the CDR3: TGCAGCGCCGGCCGGGATAGCACAGATACGCAGTATTTT. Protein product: CSAGRDSTDTQYF.

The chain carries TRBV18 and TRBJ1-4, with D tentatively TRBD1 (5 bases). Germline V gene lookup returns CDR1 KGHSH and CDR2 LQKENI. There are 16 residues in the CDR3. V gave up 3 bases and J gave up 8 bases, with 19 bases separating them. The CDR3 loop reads CASSPGTLIKGEKLFF. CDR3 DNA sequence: TGTGCCAGCTCACCCGGGACTTTGATTAAAGGGGAAAAACTGTTTTTT.

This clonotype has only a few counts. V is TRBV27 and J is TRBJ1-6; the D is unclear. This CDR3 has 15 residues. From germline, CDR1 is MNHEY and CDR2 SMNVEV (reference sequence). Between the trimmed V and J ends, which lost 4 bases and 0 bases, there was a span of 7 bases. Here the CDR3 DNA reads TGTGCCAGCAGTTCGGACTTCTCCTATAATTCACCCCTCCACTTT. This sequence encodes CASSSDFSYNSPLHF.

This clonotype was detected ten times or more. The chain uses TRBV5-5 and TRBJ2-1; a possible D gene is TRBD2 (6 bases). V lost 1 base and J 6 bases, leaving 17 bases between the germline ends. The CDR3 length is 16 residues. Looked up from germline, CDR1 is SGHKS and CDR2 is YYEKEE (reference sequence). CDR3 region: CASSLSSAVMGNEQFF. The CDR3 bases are TGTGCCAGCAGCTTGTCTAGCGCGGTAATGGGCAATGAGCAGTTCTTC.

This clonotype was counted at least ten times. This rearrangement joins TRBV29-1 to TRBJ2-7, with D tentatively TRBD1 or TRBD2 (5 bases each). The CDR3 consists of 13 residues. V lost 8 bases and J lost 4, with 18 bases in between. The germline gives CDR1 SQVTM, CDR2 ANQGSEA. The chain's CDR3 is CSSRDGEGYEQYF. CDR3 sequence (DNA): TGCAGCTCTCGGGACGGGGAAGGGTACGAGCAGTACTTC.

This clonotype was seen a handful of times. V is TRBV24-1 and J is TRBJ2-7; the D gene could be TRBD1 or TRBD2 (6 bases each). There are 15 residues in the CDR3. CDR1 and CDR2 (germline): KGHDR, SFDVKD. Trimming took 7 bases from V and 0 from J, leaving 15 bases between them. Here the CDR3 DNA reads TGTGCCACCAGCGCAGGGGACTCGAGCTCCTACGAGCAGTACTTC. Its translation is CATSAGDSSSYEQYF.

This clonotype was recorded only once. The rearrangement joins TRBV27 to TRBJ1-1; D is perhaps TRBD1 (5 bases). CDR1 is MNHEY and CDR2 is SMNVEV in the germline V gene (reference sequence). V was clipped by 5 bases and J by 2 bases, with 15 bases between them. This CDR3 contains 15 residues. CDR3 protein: CASSPLGDFNTEAFF. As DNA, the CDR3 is TGTGCCAGCAGTCCCCTAGGGGATTTCAACACTGAAGCTTTCTTT.